Each of the 32 T cell receptor beta chains below was sequenced from the same sample in a study of vaccination and CD4 T cells after COVID-19. With the Oncomine TCR Beta short-read assay, DNA from cultured CD4+ T cells was sequenced. MiXCR was run by TCRdb on the PCR reads, yielding one entry per CDR3 protein. The sample shows roughly 10,000 distinct CDR3 sequences, about 30% of them seen only once. Treatment defined: approximately nine-day PBMC culture with coronavirus spike peptide pools or control peptides (ViraFEST assay). No antigen has been identified for these receptors. The sequenced material came from cultured CD4+ T cells from blood. These receptors were collected from a human donor with COVID-19.

This clonotype was seen a handful of times. The gene calls are TRBV5-4 and TRBJ1-5, with a weak D call TRBD1 (5 bases). The germline V gene has CDR1 SGHNT and CDR2 YYREEE (reference sequence). Trimming left V 0 bases short and J 9 bases short, with 10 bases between. The CDR3 sequence is 13 residues long. The CDR3 nucleotides are TGTGCCAGCAGCTTGGGCAGGGAGACGCCCCAGCATTTT. Translation gives CASSLGRETPQHF.

The chain joins TRBV24-1 to TRBJ1-2, with D possibly being TRBD1 (5 bases). The CDR3 loop spans 12 amino acids. Per the germline V gene, CDR1 is KGHDR and CDR2 is SFDVKD. Trimming took 9 bases from V and 4 from J, leaving 11 bases between them. The CDR3 coding sequence is TGTGCCACCGCGGGGGGGACCTATGGCTACACCTTC. This codes for CATAGGTYGYTF.

The chain uses TRBV10-3 and TRBJ1-2; D gene ambiguous. Germline V gene lookup returns CDR1 ENHRY and CDR2 SYGVKD. Trimming pared 0 bases from V and 4 bases from J, leaving 6 bases between. The CDR3 spans 13 residues. The CDR3, as DNA: TGTGCCATCAGTGAGTCTATCAGCTATGGCTACACCTTC. Translated, it gives CAISESISYGYTF.

CDR3 DNA sequence: TGTGCCAGCAGCATCTCAGGCGGGGGAGCCAAAAACATTCAGTACTTC. Residues: CASSISGGGAKNIQYF. This rearrangement joins TRBV7-2 to TRBJ2-4; 7 nucleotides line up with TRBD2. V was pared by 5 bases and J by 0 bases, with 7 bases of the junction left unmatched. Germline values: CDR1 SGHTA, CDR2 FQGNSA. This CDR3 has 16 amino acids. The full variable domain, rest sourced from reference TRBV7-2 and TRBJ2-4, is GAGVSQSPSNKVTEKGKDVELRCDPISGHTALYWYRQSLGQGLEFLIYFQGNSAPDKSGLPSDRFSAERTGGSVSTLTIQRTQQEDSAVYLCASSISGGGAKNIQYFGAGTRLSVL.

The rearrangement uses TRBV20-1 and TRBJ2-1; 11 nucleotides agree with TRBD1. The CDR3 extends over 14 amino acids. J gave up 9 bases and V 3 bases, and 7 bases lay outside the gene matches. CDR1 and CDR2 from the germline V gene are DFQATT and SNEGSKA (reference sequence). The CDR3 DNA follows: TGCAGTGCTAGGGGGACAGGGGGGATTTTTGAGCAGTTCTTC. Residues: CSARGTGGIFEQFF.

The chain employs TRBV27 and TRBJ1-6; D is uncertain. This CDR3 is 12 amino acids long. The V end was cut by 3 bases, the J end by 13 bases, with 10 bases between. CDR1 is MNHEY and CDR2 is SMNVEV in the germline V gene (reference sequence). CDR3 nucleotides: TGTGCCAGCAGTTTGAGCCCTATCCCCCTCCACTTT. Translated, it gives CASSLSPIPLHF.

V gene TRBV28 combines with J gene TRBJ1-5, with D unresolved. The CDR3 is made up of 16 amino acids. The germline V and J ends were trimmed by 6 bases and 2 bases, with 17 bases remaining between them. Looked up from germline, CDR1 is MDHEN and CDR2 is SYDVKM. CDR3 DNA: TGTGCCAGCAGGACTATTTTTAGGCAGGGCAATCAGCCCCAGCATTTT. Translated, it gives CASRTIFRQGNQPQHF.

The count of this clonotype is one. The chain has TRBV5-1 and TRBJ2-1; TRBD2 agrees at 9 bases. The ends lost 2 bases at V and 7 bases at J; junction bases unmatched: 7. Germline V gene sequence: CDR1 SGHRS, CDR2 YFSETQ. There are 15 residues in the CDR3. Here the CDR3 DNA reads TGCGCCAGCAGCTTCGGCGGGGGGGCCGGAAATGAGCAGTTCTTC. Encoded protein: CASSFGGGAGNEQFF. The entire variable domain, with the rest obtained from reference TRBV5-1 and TRBJ2-1, is as follows: KAGVTQTPRYLIKTRGQQVTLSCSPISGHRSVSWYQQTPGQGLQFLFEYFSETQRNKGNFPGRFSGRQFSNSRSEMNVSTLELGDSALYLCASSFGGGAGNEQFFGPGTRLTVL.

The chain carries TRBV6-2 or TRBV6-3 and TRBJ2-5; 9 positions match TRBD2. CDR1 and CDR2 (germline): MNHEY, SVGEGT. The CDR3 sequence is 15 residues long. The V segment lost 8 bases and the J segment 2 bases; nucleotides outside the gene matches: 9. The CDR3 DNA sequence: TGTGCCAGCGTTCGGAGCGGGGGGTCTCAAGAGACCCAGTACTTC. Protein sequence: CASVRSGGSQETQYF.

This clonotype is medium-sized by share. The chain couples TRBV28 to TRBJ1-6, with D hard to call. The CDR3 consists of 14 residues. Germline V CDR1 and CDR2: MDHEN, SYDVKM. The V and J ends lost 8 bases and 2 bases respectively, with 10 bases between them. CDR3 protein: CASWSNTYNSPLHF. As DNA, the CDR3 is TGTGCCAGCTGGTCGAACACCTATAATTCACCCCTCCACTTT. Together with reference TRBV28 and TRBJ1-6, the CDR3 gives the full variable domain: DVKVTQSSRYLVKRTGEKVFLECVQDMDHENMFWYRQDPGLGLRLIYFSYDVKMKEKGDIPEGYSVSREKKERFSLILESASTNQTSMYLCASWSNTYNSPLHFGNGTRLTVT.

The chain links TRBV5-1 to TRBJ2-3; 7 bases line up with TRBD2. Unmatched junction bases numbered 8, after V lost 0 bases and J lost 4 bases. The V gene's germline CDR1 is SGHRS and CDR2 YFSETQ. The CDR3 loop spans 16 amino acids. The CDR3 is CASSLVAGASPDTQYF. The CDR3 coding sequence is TGCGCCAGCAGCTTGGTGGCGGGAGCGAGCCCAGATACGCAGTATTTT.

The V call is TRBV23-1, the J call TRBJ1-2; no reliable D call. TRBV23-1 is flagged as an ORF with uncertain function. Trimming left V 0 bases short and J 2 bases short, with 13 bases between. The CDR3 length is 16 residues. As DNA, the CDR3 is TGCGCCAGCAGTCAATCAGGGTCCAAAGGGAACTATGGCTACACCTTC. It encodes CASSQSGSKGNYGYTF.

The chain couples TRBV6-1 to TRBJ2-5; 11 bases fit TRBD1. Per germline, CDR1 MNHNS and CDR2 SASEGT. This CDR3 has 15 residues. The junction had 7 bases not matched to a gene; V was cut back by 6 bases and J by 4 bases. This CDR3 reads CASSQGQGGGETQYF. DNA for the CDR3: TGTGCCAGCAGCCAGGGACAGGGGGGAGGAGAGACCCAGTACTTC.

For the CDR3, the DNA is TGCAGCGTTTATGACCAGGAAGGCTACACCTTC. Its protein product is CSVYDQEGYTF. The chain is built from TRBV29-1 and TRBJ1-2, with D unclear. Trimming pared 5 bases from V and 8 bases from J, leaving 12 bases between. This CDR3 is 11 amino acids long. Germline-derived CDR1 and CDR2 are SQVTM and ANQGSEA.

The rearrangement links TRBV20-1 to TRBJ2-5, with a possible D match to TRBD1 (5 bases). CDR1 and CDR2 from the germline V gene are DFQATT and SNEGSKA (reference sequence). V was trimmed by 3 bases and J by 4 bases, leaving 9 bases between them. The CDR3 contains 12 residues. The CDR3 reads CSASTRGETQYF. The DNA of the CDR3 is TGCAGTGCTAGTACAAGGGGAGAGACCCAGTACTTC.

In this sample, this clonotype turned up a few times. This chain connects TRBV24-1 to TRBJ1-1; 8 bases line up with TRBD1. Germline values: CDR1 KGHDR, CDR2 SFDVKD. CDR3 length: 14 residues. V lost 7 bases and J lost 0; bases outside the gene matches: 3. CDR3 nucleotide sequence: TGTGCCACCAGGGAGACAGGGGTGAACACTGAAGCTTTCTTT. This translates into CATRETGVNTEAFF.

In this sample, this clonotype turned up a few times. This chain links TRBV20-1 with TRBJ1-6, with D hard to call. The germline V gene has CDR1 DFQATT and CDR2 SNEGSKA (reference sequence). The CDR3 runs to 15 residues. V was shortened by 0 bases and J by 0 bases, with 6 bases between the two germline ends. The CDR3 spells CSARESSSYNSPLHF. The CDR3 coding sequence is TGCAGTGCTAGAGAATCCAGCTCCTATAATTCACCCCTCCACTTT.

V and J are TRBV11-2 and TRBJ1-5; a weak D match, TRBD1 (5 bases). V gave up 4 bases and J gave up 0 bases, with 10 bases separating them. CDR1 is SGHAT and CDR2 is FQNNGV in the germline V gene. The CDR3 is 15 residues long. CDR3 loop: CASSSGQYSNQPQHF. DNA of the CDR3: TGTGCCAGCAGCTCCGGACAATATAGCAATCAGCCCCAGCATTTT.

The CDR3 region is CASRRPGQGATEAFF. Written as DNA, the CDR3 is TGTGCCAGCAGGCGCCCGGGACAGGGGGCGACTGAAGCTTTCTTT. The rearrangement joins TRBV6-2 or TRBV6-3 to TRBJ1-1, with 12 bases aligning to TRBD1. The CDR3 totals 15 residues. Germline CDR1 MNHEY, CDR2 SVGEGT. With V trimmed by 6 bases and J by 5 bases, 7 bases remained unmatched.

This clonotype was recorded a few times. This rearrangement joins TRBV20-1 to TRBJ1-1; D ambiguous. Between the trimmed V and J ends, which lost 3 bases and 2 bases, there was a span of 16 bases. The CDR3 has 15 amino acids. CDR1 DFQATT and CDR2 SNEGSKA come from the germline V gene (reference sequence). CDR3 sequence (DNA): TGCAGTGCTAGCTCATTATGGGGAGGAAACACTGAAGCTTTCTTT. This encodes CSASSLWGGNTEAFF.

This clonotype showed up just a few times. This rearrangement joins TRBV2 to TRBJ2-5; 7 nucleotides line up with TRBD2. With V trimmed by 7 bases and J by 3 bases, 2 bases remained unmatched. CDR3 length equals 12 residues. Germline V gene sequence: CDR1 SNHLY, CDR2 FYNNEI. CDR3 region: CASMGREETQYF. The CDR3 bases are TGTGCCAGCATGGGGAGGGAAGAGACCCAGTACTTC.

By share, this clonotype ranks as medium-sized (0.01 to 0.1%). The chain employs TRBV9 and TRBJ1-6, with 11 bases matching TRBD1. CDR1 is SGDLS, CDR2 YYNGEE, per germline. V lost 3 bases and J lost 7; bases outside the gene matches: 21. The CDR3 sequence is 21 residues long. The CDR3 DNA sequence: TGTGCCAGCAGCGCAGGGCCACCTCCGGGACAGGGGGTTATGTCGAATTCACCCCTCCACTTT. Protein: CASSAGPPPGQGVMSNSPLHF. The variable domain in full, completed from reference TRBV9 and TRBJ1-6, reads DSGVTQTPKHLITATGQRVTLRCSPRSGDLSVYWYQQSLDQGLQFLIQYYNGEERAKGNILERFSAQQFPDLHSELNLSSLELGDSALYFCASSAGPPPGQGVMSNSPLHFGNGTRLTVT.

This clonotype is labeled as medium-sized. The chain links TRBV20-1 to TRBJ1-5; D is undetermined. Trimming took off 1 base at V and 9 bases at J, with 10 bases between the two ends. The CDR3 has 12 amino acids. Germline CDR1 reads DFQATT; CDR2 reads SNEGSKA (reference sequence). The CDR3 spells CSARGGSLPQHF. The CDR3 DNA reads TGCAGTGCTAGAGGTGGCTCTCTGCCCCAGCATTTT.

This clonotype was seen more than once but under ten times. This sequence joins TRBV7-6 and TRBJ1-2, with 7 bases identical to TRBD1. With V trimmed by 4 bases and J by 2 bases, 1 base remained unmatched. The CDR3 runs 13 residues. Germline V gives CDR1 SGHVS, CDR2 FNYEAQ. In DNA, the CDR3 is TGTGCCAGCAGCTCGGGACAGAACTATGGCTACACCTTC. Protein: CASSSGQNYGYTF.

By frequency in the sample, this clonotype is hyperexpanded. This chain connects TRBV6-1 to TRBJ2-2; maybe TRBD2 (6 bases). V lost 5 bases and J lost 0, with 10 bases in between. Per germline, CDR1 MNHNS and CDR2 SASEGT. This CDR3 spans 15 amino acids. The CDR3 region is CASSPRGANTGELFF. The CDR3 DNA reads as TGTGCCAGCAGTCCGCGGGGAGCGAACACCGGGGAGCTGTTTTTT.

The V and J genes are TRBV11-2 and TRBJ2-2; D is possibly TRBD1 (5 bases). The ends were cut back, 5 bases at V and 6 bases at J, with 16 bases in the middle. Per the germline V gene, CDR1 is SGHAT and CDR2 is FQNNGV. The CDR3 has 15 amino acids. The CDR3 protein is CASSLLRGTSGELFF. The CDR3 region has the DNA TGTGCCAGCAGCCTCCTTAGGGGTACCTCCGGGGAGCTGTTTTTT. Filled out from reference TRBV11-2 and TRBJ2-2, the complete variable domain reads EAGVAQSPRYKIIEKRQSVAFWCNPISGHATLYWYQQILGQGPKLLIQFQNNGVVDDSQLPKDRFSAERLKGVDSTLKIQPAKLEDSAVYLCASSLLRGTSGELFFGEGSRLTVL.

The chain carries TRBV28 and TRBJ2-1; D is unresolved. V was clipped by 1 base and J by 10 bases, with 8 bases between them. CDR1 and CDR2 from the germline V gene are MDHEN and SYDVKM. The CDR3 runs to 12 residues. The CDR3 loop reads CASSLLSKEQFF. The CDR3 DNA sequence: TGTGCCAGCAGTTTATTATCCAAAGAGCAGTTCTTC.

This clonotype was picked up a small number of times. The V and J genes are TRBV20-1 and TRBJ1-6; 7 bases agree with TRBD1. The CDR3 is 15 amino acids. CDR1 and CDR2 from the germline V gene are DFQATT and SNEGSKA (reference sequence). V dropped 2 bases and J dropped 5; count of bases not matched to a gene: 6. CDR3 amino acids: CSARIPGQNNSPLHF. DNA of the CDR3: TGCAGTGCTAGAATACCGGGACAGAATAATTCACCCCTCCACTTT.

The chain combines TRBV18 with TRBJ2-4; D possibly matches TRBD1 or TRBD2 (5 bases each). Germline values: CDR1 KGHSH, CDR2 LQKENI. This CDR3 is built from 16 residues. Deletions cut 6 bases from V and 2 bases from J, with 17 bases between. Here the CDR3 reads CASSPQPGTTKNIQYF. The DNA for the CDR3 is TGTGCCAGCTCCCCGCAACCCGGGACGACCAAAAACATTCAGTACTTC.

By share of the sample, this clonotype is medium-sized. The V call is TRBV6-1, the J call TRBJ1-3; 7 bases fit TRBD1. The V gene end was trimmed by 6 bases and the J gene end by 4 bases; junction bases not matched to a gene: 6. This CDR3 spans 14 amino acids. Germline CDR1 reads MNHNS; CDR2 reads SASEGT. The CDR3 sequence: CASRIQGYGNTIYF. CDR3 DNA sequence: TGTGCCAGCAGAATACAGGGGTACGGAAACACCATATATTTT.

This chain uses TRBV5-6 with TRBJ1-2, with TRBD1 matching 9 bases. J lost 11 bases, V lost 4 bases, and 6 bases had no gene match. Germline V gene lookup returns CDR1 SGHDT and CDR2 YYEEEE. CDR3 length: 12 residues. CDR3 bases: TGTGCCAGCAGCGCAGGGACAGGGTTTTACACCTTC. Its translation is CASSAGTGFYTF.

This clonotype was seen more than once but under ten times. V gene TRBV7-9 combines with J gene TRBJ1-1; D gene uncertain. Germline V gives CDR1 SEHNR, CDR2 FQNEAQ (reference sequence). CDR3 length equals 13 residues. V was trimmed by 2 bases and J by 1 base, leaving 5 bases between them. The chain's CDR3 is CASSLLQNTEAFF. CDR3 in DNA: TGTGCCAGCAGCTTACTTCAGAACACTGAAGCTTTCTTT.